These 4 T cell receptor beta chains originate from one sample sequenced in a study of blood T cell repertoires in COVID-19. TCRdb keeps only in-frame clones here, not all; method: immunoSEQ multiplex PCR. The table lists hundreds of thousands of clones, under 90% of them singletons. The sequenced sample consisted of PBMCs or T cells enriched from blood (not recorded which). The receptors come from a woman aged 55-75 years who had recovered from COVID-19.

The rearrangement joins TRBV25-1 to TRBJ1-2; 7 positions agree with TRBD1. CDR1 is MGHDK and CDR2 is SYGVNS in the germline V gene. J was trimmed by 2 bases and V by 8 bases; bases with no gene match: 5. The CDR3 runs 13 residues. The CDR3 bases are TGTGCCAGCGGCCTGGGACAGAACTATGGCTACACCTTC. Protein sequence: CASGLGQNYGYTF.

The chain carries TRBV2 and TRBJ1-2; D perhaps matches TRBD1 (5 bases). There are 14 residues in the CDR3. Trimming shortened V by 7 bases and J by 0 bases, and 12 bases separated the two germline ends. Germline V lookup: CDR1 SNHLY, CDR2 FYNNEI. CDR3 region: CASNGTGANYGYTF. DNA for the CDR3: TGTGCCAGCAATGGCACAGGAGCTAACTATGGCTACACCTTC.

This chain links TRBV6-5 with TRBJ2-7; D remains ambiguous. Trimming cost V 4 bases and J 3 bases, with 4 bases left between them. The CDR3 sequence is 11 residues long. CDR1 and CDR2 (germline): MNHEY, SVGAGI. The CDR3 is CASSSYYEQYF. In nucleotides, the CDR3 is TGTGCCAGCAGTTCCTACTACGAGCAGTACTTC.

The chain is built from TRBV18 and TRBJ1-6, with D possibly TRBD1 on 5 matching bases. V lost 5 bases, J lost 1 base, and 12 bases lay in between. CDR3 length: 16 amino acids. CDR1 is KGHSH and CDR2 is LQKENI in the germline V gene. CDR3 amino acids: CASSNSGSSYNSPLHF. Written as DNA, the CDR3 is TGTGCCAGCTCAAATTCAGGGTCTTCCTATAATTCACCCCTCCACTTT. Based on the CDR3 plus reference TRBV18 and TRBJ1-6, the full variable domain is NAGVMQNPRHLVRRRGQEARLRCSPMKGHSHVYWYRQLPEEGLKFMVYLQKENIIDESGMPKERFSAEFPKEGPSILRIQQVVRGDSAAYFCASSNSGSSYNSPLHFGNGTRLTVT.